The 29 T cell receptor beta chains below were found in one sample sequenced in a study of T-cell memory formation after mild COVID-19. MiXCR, applied by TCRdb to the 5' RACE reads, yields one record per CDR3 protein. The sample includes some 210,000 distinct CDR3 sequences, around 30% of them seen just once. The sample taken for sequencing was PBMCs or a T cell subset sorted from them (not recorded which). The receptors derive from an adult woman who had mild COVID-19 (a few samples of this study predate the infection). Cell type and time point are not known.

This clonotype was counted between two and nine times. The chain carries TRBV12-3 or TRBV12-4 and TRBJ2-5; 14 bases are a match to TRBD2. CDR3 length: 14 residues. The junction had 5 bases not matched to a gene; V was cut back by 10 bases and J by 4 bases. The CDR3 DNA sequence: TGTGCCACCGGGACTAGCGGGGGAGGAGAGACCCAGTACTTC. It encodes CATGTSGGGETQYF.

V gene TRBV12-3 or TRBV12-4 combines with J gene TRBJ2-1, with TRBD2 identical over 10 bases. With 6 bases clipped from V and 6 bases from J, the junction kept 8 bases outside the gene matches. The CDR3 sequence is 15 residues long. The CDR3 coding sequence is TGTGCCAGCAGCCGAGCGGGGGGGGAGGGCAATGAGCAGTTCTTC. Its protein product is CASSRAGGEGNEQFF.

This clonotype was observed a few times. The chain links TRBV11-2 to TRBJ2-1; 7 nucleotides line up with TRBD2. Germline V gives CDR1 SGHAT, CDR2 FQNNGV. J lost 8 bases, V lost 3 bases, and 7 bases had no gene match. The CDR3 has 14 amino acids. The DNA for the CDR3 is TGTGCCAGCAGCTTTTTACTAGCGCAAGATGAGCAGTTCTTC. Protein sequence: CASSFLLAQDEQFF.

The V gene is TRBV20-1, the J gene TRBJ2-1; 13 bases map to TRBD2. The V gene end was trimmed by 3 bases and the J gene end by 9 bases; junction bases not matched to a gene: 11. The germline gives CDR1 DFQATT, CDR2 SNEGSKA (reference sequence). The CDR3 length is 16 residues. The chain's CDR3 is CSASGGLAGDFGEQFF. CDR3 coding DNA: TGCAGTGCTAGTGGTGGACTAGCGGGAGACTTCGGTGAGCAGTTCTTC.

This chain links TRBV25-1 with TRBJ2-3, with 8 bases lining up with TRBD2. The V gene end was trimmed by 4 bases and the J gene end by 5 bases; junction bases not matched to a gene: 11. This CDR3 contains 16 residues. The germline CDR1 and CDR2 sequences are MGHDK and SYGVNS. The CDR3 DNA reads as TGTGCCAGCAGTGGAACTAGCGGCCTTTGGGGAGATACGCAGTATTTT. Translation: CASSGTSGLWGDTQYF.

The rearrangement uses TRBV18 and TRBJ1-1, with a tentative D call TRBD1 (5 bases). This CDR3 is built from 13 residues. V lost 0 bases and J 4 bases, leaving 6 bases between the germline ends. In germline, CDR1 is KGHSH, CDR2 LQKENI. The chain's CDR3 is CASSPPGVTEAFF. CDR3 nucleotide sequence: TGTGCCAGCTCACCACCGGGGGTCACTGAAGCTTTCTTT.

The chain employs TRBV7-9 and TRBJ2-1; D gene unclear. Looked up from germline, CDR1 is SEHNR and CDR2 is FQNEAQ (reference sequence). Trimming removed 5 bases from V and 15 bases from J, with 5 bases in between. CDR3 length equals 8 residues. The CDR3 DNA follows: TGTGCCAGCAGCCCCCCGTTCTTC. Its translation is CASSPPFF.

The V call is TRBV11-1, the J call TRBJ2-5; perhaps TRBD2 as D (5 bases). This CDR3 has 15 residues. V was cut by 0 bases and J by 5 bases, with 13 bases left in between. Germline assignment: CDR1 SGHAT and CDR2 FQDESV (reference sequence). The CDR3 bases are TGTGCCAGCAGCTTAGCGCGGGTCCTGGGGGAGACCCAGTACTTC. Its protein product is CASSLARVLGETQYF.

The J gene is TRBJ1-5, the V gene TRBV5-1; weak D call: TRBD1 (6 bases). Germline V gene sequence: CDR1 SGHRS, CDR2 YFSETQ. V was clipped by 4 bases and J by 5 bases, with 13 bases between them. The CDR3 covers 14 residues. The DNA of the CDR3 is TGCGCCAGCAGCCTTTCCCCAGGGGATCAGCCCCAGCATTTT. It yields the protein CASSLSPGDQPQHF.

This clonotype was seen a handful of times. The chain couples TRBV7-9 to TRBJ2-3; 12 bases are a match to TRBD2. The trim removed 5 bases at V and 5 bases at J, leaving 8 bases unmatched. CDR1 SEHNR and CDR2 FQNEAQ come from the germline V gene (reference sequence). The CDR3 extends over 16 amino acids. CDR3 sequence reads: CASSPPTSGGEDTQYF. DNA of the CDR3: TGTGCCAGCAGCCCGCCGACTAGCGGGGGCGAAGATACGCAGTATTTT.

This clonotype showed up just a few times. V is TRBV6-2 or TRBV6-3 and J is TRBJ2-5, with D tentatively TRBD2 (5 bases). V was shortened by 2 bases and J by 5 bases, with 21 bases between the two germline ends. The CDR3 consists of 17 residues. The germline V gene encodes CDR1 MNHEY and CDR2 SVGEGT. DNA of the CDR3: TGTGCCAGCAGTTACCAGCATGCGGGCTACCTACGGGAGACCCAGTACTTC. This translates into CASSYQHAGYLRETQYF.

The table lists this clonotype with a few counts. The chain has TRBV6-5 and TRBJ1-1; D is ambiguous. The germline V and J ends were trimmed by 0 bases and 6 bases, with 17 bases remaining between them. Germline CDR1 is MNHEY and CDR2 is SVGAGI. The CDR3 loop spans 16 amino acids. CDR3 DNA sequence: TGTGCCAGCAGTTACTCTTGGACGTCTTTGCGAGCTGAAGCTTTCTTT. Translating it yields CASSYSWTSLRAEAFF.

The chain combines TRBV4-1 with TRBJ2-3; possible D gene TRBD2, 5 bases. This CDR3 spans 14 amino acids. The germline V gene has CDR1 MGHRA and CDR2 YSYEKL. V was pared by 5 bases and J by 9 bases, with 18 bases between. CDR3 in amino acids: CASSLEALGETQYF. CDR3 nucleotide sequence: TGCGCCAGCAGCTTGGAAGCGCTTGGGGAGACGCAGTATTTT.

This clonotype was detected only a few times. This chain links TRBV6-5 with TRBJ2-6; 7 positions match TRBD1. V gave up 5 bases and J gave up 0 bases; unmatched junction bases: 7. Germline CDR1 and CDR2: MNHEY and SVGAGI. The CDR3 has 17 amino acids. CDR3 sequence (DNA): TGTGCCAGCAGTCCACAGGGGACCCGCTCTGGGGCCAACGTCCTGACTTTC. Protein sequence: CASSPQGTRSGANVLTF.

The chain carries TRBV2 and TRBJ1-4; 8 bases map to TRBD1. The germline V gene encodes CDR1 SNHLY and CDR2 FYNNEI. This CDR3 contains 13 residues. The V segment lost 7 bases and the J segment 10 bases; nucleotides outside the gene matches: 8. CDR3 protein: CASTIQGGTKLFF. The CDR3 DNA follows: TGTGCCAGCACCATACAGGGGGGAACAAAACTGTTTTTT. The whole variable domain, filled in from reference TRBV2 and TRBJ1-4, reads EPEVTQTPSHQVTQMGQEVILRCVPISNHLYFYWYRQILGQKVEFLVSFYNNEISEKSEIFDDQFSVERPDGSNFTLKIRSTKLEDSAMYFCASTIQGGTKLFFGSGTQLSVL.

This chain joins TRBV28 and TRBJ1-1; the D is unclear. This CDR3 is built from 15 residues. Trimming stripped 7 bases from V and 1 base from J, with 16 bases between. Germline lookup yields CDR1 MDHEN and CDR2 SYDVKM. CDR3 loop: CASITKRVQNTEAFF. Here the CDR3 DNA reads TGTGCCAGCATCACAAAGCGGGTCCAGAACACTGAAGCTTTCTTT.

This clonotype was observed a handful of times. The chain uses TRBV11-1 and TRBJ2-6; D call uncertain. Germline lookup yields CDR1 SGHAT and CDR2 FQDESV (reference sequence). This CDR3 is 14 amino acids long. Trimming pared 2 bases from V and 4 bases from J, leaving 6 bases between. The CDR3, as DNA: TGTGCCAGCAGCTTAATGTCGGGGGCCAACGTCCTGACTTTC. This translates into CASSLMSGANVLTF.

This clonotype came up a few times. The chain uses TRBV20-1 and TRBJ2-7; 12 nucleotides agree with TRBD1. This CDR3 has 13 amino acids. J was trimmed by 6 bases and V by 5 bases; bases with no gene match: 5. Germline V gene lookup returns CDR1 DFQATT and CDR2 SNEGSKA (reference sequence). The CDR3 sequence is CSAPGQGAGEQYF. The CDR3 DNA is TGCAGTGCTCCGGGACAGGGGGCAGGCGAGCAGTACTTC.

This chain uses TRBV6-7 with TRBJ2-1; D might be TRBD2 (5 bases). TRBV6-7 is an ORF; its function is uncertain. The CDR3 sequence is 16 residues long. Trimming cost V 2 bases and J 0 bases, with 11 bases left between them. CDR3 protein: CASSYRREGSYNEQFF. CDR3 nucleotides: TGTGCCAGCAGTTACAGAAGAGAGGGCTCCTACAATGAGCAGTTCTTC.

Only a few counts were recorded for this clonotype. V and J are TRBV18 and TRBJ2-2; maybe TRBD2 (6 bases). Per germline, CDR1 KGHSH and CDR2 LQKENI. CDR3 length: 16 amino acids. The ends were cut back, 4 bases at V and 3 bases at J, with 15 bases in the middle. CDR3 nucleotide sequence: TGTGCCAGCTCACAACCTACACTAGCTTACACCGGGGAGCTGTTTTTT. Residues: CASSQPTLAYTGELFF.

This sequence joins TRBV30 and TRBJ2-2; possibly TRBD1 for D (6 bases). CDR1 is GTSNPN, CDR2 SVGIG, per germline (reference sequence). Trimming pared 0 bases from V and 7 bases from J, leaving 12 bases between. This CDR3 region has 14 residues. CDR3 sequence: CAWSVSQGIGELFF. The CDR3 DNA follows: TGTGCCTGGAGTGTATCTCAGGGGATCGGGGAGCTGTTTTTT.

This chain connects TRBV11-2 to TRBJ2-1; D unresolved. The CDR3 loop spans 13 amino acids. CDR1 is SGHAT, CDR2 FQNNGV, per germline. Trimming took off 5 bases at V and 4 bases at J, with 9 bases between the two ends. The CDR3 bases are TGTGCCAGCAGCACTGACTTGTACAATGAGCAGTTCTTC. Translated: CASSTDLYNEQFF.

V and J are TRBV7-8 and TRBJ1-2, with no clear D. Trimming shortened V by 8 bases and J by 3 bases, and 10 bases separated the two germline ends. There are 12 residues in the CDR3. The germline V gene encodes CDR1 SGHVS and CDR2 FQNEAQ. CDR3 loop: CASSQPDYGYTF. The CDR3 region has the DNA TGTGCCAGCTCACAGCCTGACTATGGCTACACCTTC.

The sample holds one count of this clonotype. The chain uses TRBV15 and TRBJ2-3; D may be TRBD2 (5 bases). Germline values: CDR1 LNHNV, CDR2 YYDKDF (reference sequence). V was cut by 0 bases and J by 8 bases, with 15 bases left in between. This CDR3 contains 15 residues. CDR3 in DNA: TGTGCCACCAGCAGAGATCTGCCTCCAGAGGGTACGCAGTATTTT. Translated: CATSRDLPPEGTQYF.

In DNA form, the CDR3 reads TGTGCCAGCAAAGGGACAGGGTACTACGAGCAGTACTTC. It codes for CASKGTGYYEQYF. The chain links TRBV27 to TRBJ2-7, with 9 bases aligning to TRBD1. The J segment lost 3 bases and the V segment lost 7 bases, leaving 4 bases of the junction unmatched. Germline assignment: CDR1 MNHEY and CDR2 SMNVEV (reference sequence). This CDR3 spans 13 amino acids.

The gene calls are TRBV21-1 and TRBJ2-5; TRBD1 reflects the table's D call only, with no check against the DNA. TRBV21-1 is given as a pseudogene. This CDR3 is 14 amino acids long. The CDR3 sequence: CASSRTGRQETQYF. As DNA, the CDR3 is TGTGCCAGCAGCAGGACAGGAAGACAAGAGACCCAGTACTTC.

A few counts support this clonotype. The chain links TRBV12-3 or TRBV12-4 to TRBJ2-3, with 9 bases that match TRBD2. V trimming: 4 bases; J trimming: 6 bases; junction bases outside the gene matches: 8. This CDR3 contains 15 residues. The CDR3 here is CASSWGLAGLDTQYF. DNA for the CDR3: TGTGCCAGCAGTTGGGGGCTAGCGGGACTGGATACGCAGTATTTT.

The rearrangement uses TRBV7-3 and TRBJ2-5; maybe TRBD2 (5 bases). Per the germline V gene, CDR1 is SGHTA and CDR2 is FQGTGA. V shed 2 bases and J shed 3 bases, with 13 bases lying between them. The CDR3 is 15 residues long. The DNA of the CDR3 is TGTGCCAGCAGCTTAGGGCCGGTGGAGGAAGAGACCCAGTACTTC. Residues: CASSLGPVEEETQYF.

V is TRBV12-3 or TRBV12-4 and J is TRBJ2-5, with TRBD1 identical over 7 bases. Trimming removed 6 bases from V and 2 bases from J; junction bases left unmatched: 9. The CDR3 has 15 amino acids. The CDR3 region has the DNA TGTGCCAGCAGGACAGGGACGTCGGGTCAAGAGACCCAGTACTTC. Translated: CASRTGTSGQETQYF.